The clone carrying this TCR beta chain came up once. Its cognate antigen is unknown. The data were obtained in a study of PD-1 blockade in classical Hodgkin lymphoma. The study's findings and limits: Before treatment, TCR diversity in newly diagnosed patients was reportedly lower than in healthy donors.

Per germline, CDR1 MNHNS and CDR2 SASEGT. The V end lost 1 base, the J end lost 5 bases, and 12 bases lay between the germline ends. This CDR3 comprises 15 residues. The assay was immunoSEQ multiplex PCR, and TCRdb's table has in-frame clones only and misses some. This sample has 70,000 or so clones, with approximately 93% found just once. Time point noted: newly diagnosed, previously untreated cHL patient sample. The sequence derives from a human donor with classical Hodgkin lymphoma. Sequencing input: peripheral blood mononuclear cells (PBMCs). The chain recombines TRBV6-1 with TRBJ1-5, with D tentatively TRBD1 (5 bases). As DNA, the CDR3 is TGTGCCAGCAGTGAAGGACAGCTAAGCTATCAGCCCCAGCATTTT. Translating it yields CASSEGQLSYQPQHF.